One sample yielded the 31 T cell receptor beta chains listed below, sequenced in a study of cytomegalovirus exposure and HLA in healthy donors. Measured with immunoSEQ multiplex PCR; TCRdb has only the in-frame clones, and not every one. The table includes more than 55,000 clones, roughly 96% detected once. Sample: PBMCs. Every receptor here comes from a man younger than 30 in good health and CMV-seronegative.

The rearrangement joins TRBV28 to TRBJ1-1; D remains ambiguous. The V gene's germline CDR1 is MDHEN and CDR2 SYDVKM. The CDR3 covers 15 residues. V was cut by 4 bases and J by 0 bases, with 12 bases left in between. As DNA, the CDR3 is TGTGCCAGCAGTTCCCTATCCACTGTGAACACTGAAGCTTTCTTT. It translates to CASSSLSTVNTEAFF. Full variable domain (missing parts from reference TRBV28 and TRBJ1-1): DVKVTQSSRYLVKRTGEKVFLECVQDMDHENMFWYRQDPGLGLRLIYFSYDVKMKEKGDIPEGYSVSREKKERFSLILESASTNQTSMYLCASSSLSTVNTEAFFGQGTRLTVV.

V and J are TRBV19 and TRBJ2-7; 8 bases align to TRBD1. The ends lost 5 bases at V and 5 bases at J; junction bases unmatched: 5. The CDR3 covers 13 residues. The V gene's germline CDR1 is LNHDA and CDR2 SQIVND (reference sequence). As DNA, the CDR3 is TGTGCCAGTAGTGGGACAGGAGATAACGAGCAGTACTTC. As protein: CASSGTGDNEQYF. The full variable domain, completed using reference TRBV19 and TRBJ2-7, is DGGITQSPKYLFRKEGQNVTLSCEQNLNHDAMYWYRQDPGQGLRLIYYSQIVNDFQKGDIAEGYSVSREKKESFPLTVTSAQKNPTAFYLCASSGTGDNEQYFGPGTRLTVT.

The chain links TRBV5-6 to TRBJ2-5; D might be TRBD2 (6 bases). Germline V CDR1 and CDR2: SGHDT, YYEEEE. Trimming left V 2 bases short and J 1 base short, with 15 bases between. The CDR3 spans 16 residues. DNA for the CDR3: TGTGCCAGCAGCTTACGGGTGACGGGACTCCAAGAGACCCAGTACTTC. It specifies CASSLRVTGLQETQYF.

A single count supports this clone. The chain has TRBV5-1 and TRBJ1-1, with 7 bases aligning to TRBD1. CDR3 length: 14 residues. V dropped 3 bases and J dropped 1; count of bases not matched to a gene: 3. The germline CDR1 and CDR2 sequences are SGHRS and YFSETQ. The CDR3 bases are TGCGCCAGCAGCTCGACAGGGACGAACACTGAAGCTTTCTTT. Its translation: CASSSTGTNTEAFF.

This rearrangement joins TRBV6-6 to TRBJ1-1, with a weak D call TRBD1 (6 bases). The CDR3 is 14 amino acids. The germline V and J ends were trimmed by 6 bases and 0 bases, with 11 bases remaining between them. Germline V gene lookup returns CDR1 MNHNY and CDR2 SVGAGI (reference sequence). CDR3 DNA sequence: TGTGCCAGCAGAGAACAGGGCGTGAACACTGAAGCTTTCTTT. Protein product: CASREQGVNTEAFF.

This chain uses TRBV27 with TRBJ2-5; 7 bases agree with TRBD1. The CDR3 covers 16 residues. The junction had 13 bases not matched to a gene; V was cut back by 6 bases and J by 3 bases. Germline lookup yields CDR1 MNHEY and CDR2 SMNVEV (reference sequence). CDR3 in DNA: TGTGCCAGCAGCCCCGACCACCTACAGGGGAAAGAGACCCAGTACTTC. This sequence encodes CASSPDHLQGKETQYF.

The CDR3 DNA follows: TGTGCCAGCAGCGTTTCCAAGAGGGGGGGCCACCAAGAGACCCAGTACTTC. This gives the protein CASSVSKRGGHQETQYF. V and J are TRBV9 and TRBJ2-5, with TRBD2 as a possible D gene (7 bases). V was clipped by 2 bases and J by 0 bases, with 17 bases between them. The CDR3 is 17 residues long. Per the germline V gene, CDR1 is SGDLS and CDR2 is YYNGEE. The variable domain in full, with the rest retrieved from reference TRBV9 and TRBJ2-5, is DSGVTQTPKHLITATGQRVTLRCSPRSGDLSVYWYQQSLDQGLQFLIQYYNGEERAKGNILERFSAQQFPDLHSELNLSSLELGDSALYFCASSVSKRGGHQETQYFGPGTRLLVL.

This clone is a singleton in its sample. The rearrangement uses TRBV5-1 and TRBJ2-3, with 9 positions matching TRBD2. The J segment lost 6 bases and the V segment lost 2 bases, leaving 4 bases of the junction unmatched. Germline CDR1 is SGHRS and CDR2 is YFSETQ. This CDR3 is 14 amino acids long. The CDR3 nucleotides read TGCGCCAGCAGCTTAGGCGGGAGGGCCGATACGCAGTATTTT. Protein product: CASSLGGRADTQYF. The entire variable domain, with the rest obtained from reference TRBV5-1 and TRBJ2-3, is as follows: KAGVTQTPRYLIKTRGQQVTLSCSPISGHRSVSWYQQTPGQGLQFLFEYFSETQRNKGNFPGRFSGRQFSNSRSEMNVSTLELGDSALYLCASSLGGRADTQYFGPGTRLTVL.

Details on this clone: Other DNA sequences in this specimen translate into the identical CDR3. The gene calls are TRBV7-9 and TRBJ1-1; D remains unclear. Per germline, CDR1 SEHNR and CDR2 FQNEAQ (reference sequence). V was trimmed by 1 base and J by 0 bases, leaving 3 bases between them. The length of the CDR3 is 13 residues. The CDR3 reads CASSLDMNTEAFF. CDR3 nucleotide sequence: TGTGCCAGCAGCTTAGATATGAACACTGAAGCTTTCTTT.

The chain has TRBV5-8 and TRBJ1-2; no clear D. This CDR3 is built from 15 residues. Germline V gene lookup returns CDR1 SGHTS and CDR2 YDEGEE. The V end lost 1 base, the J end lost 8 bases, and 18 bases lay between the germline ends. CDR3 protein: CASSLLSTPSEGYTF. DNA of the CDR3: TGTGCCAGCAGCTTGCTATCCACGCCCTCCGAGGGCTACACCTTC.

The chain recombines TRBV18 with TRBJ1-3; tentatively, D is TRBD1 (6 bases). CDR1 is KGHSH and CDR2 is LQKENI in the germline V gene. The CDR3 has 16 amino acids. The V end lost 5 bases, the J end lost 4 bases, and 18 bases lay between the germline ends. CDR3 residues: CASSETGPPDGNTIYF. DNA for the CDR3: TGTGCCAGCTCAGAGACAGGCCCTCCTGACGGAAACACCATATATTTT.

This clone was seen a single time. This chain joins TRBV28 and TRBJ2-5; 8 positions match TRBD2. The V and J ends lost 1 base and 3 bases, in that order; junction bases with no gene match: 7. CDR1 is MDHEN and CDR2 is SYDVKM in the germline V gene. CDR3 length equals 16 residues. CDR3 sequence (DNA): TGTGCCAGCAGTTTATACCCCAAGCGGGAGAAAGAGACCCAGTACTTC. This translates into CASSLYPKREKETQYF.

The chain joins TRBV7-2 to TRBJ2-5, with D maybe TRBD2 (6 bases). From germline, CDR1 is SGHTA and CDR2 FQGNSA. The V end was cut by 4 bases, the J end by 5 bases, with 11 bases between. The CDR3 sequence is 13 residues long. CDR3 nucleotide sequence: TGTGCCAGCAGCTCGGGGGTTTACGAGACCCAGTACTTC. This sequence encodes CASSSGVYETQYF. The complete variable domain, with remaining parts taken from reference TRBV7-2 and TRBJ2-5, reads GAGVSQSPSNKVTEKGKDVELRCDPISGHTALYWYRQSLGQGLEFLIYFQGNSAPDKSGLPSDRFSAERTGGSVSTLTIQRTQQEDSAVYLCASSSGVYETQYFGPGTRLLVL.

CDR3 bases: TGTGCCAGCAGAACTTCCGGGTCCTACAATGAGCAGTTCTTC. As protein: CASRTSGSYNEQFF. The gene calls are TRBV27 and TRBJ2-1; no reliable D call. V lost 6 bases, J lost 1 base, and 10 bases lay in between. Germline CDR1 MNHEY, CDR2 SMNVEV (reference sequence). The CDR3 spans 14 residues.

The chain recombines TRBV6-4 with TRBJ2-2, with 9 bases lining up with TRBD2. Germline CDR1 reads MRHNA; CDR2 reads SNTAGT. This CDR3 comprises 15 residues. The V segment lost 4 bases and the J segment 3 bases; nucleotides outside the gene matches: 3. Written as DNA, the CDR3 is TGTGCCAGCAGTGGGACTAGCGCCGACACCGGGGAGCTGTTTTTT. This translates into CASSGTSADTGELFF.

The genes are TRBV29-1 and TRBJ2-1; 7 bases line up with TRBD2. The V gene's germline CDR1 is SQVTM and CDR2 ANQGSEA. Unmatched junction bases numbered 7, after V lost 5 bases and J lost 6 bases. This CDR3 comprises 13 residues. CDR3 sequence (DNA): TGCAGCGTTAAGAGCGGGGCCCCCAATGAGCAGTTCTTC. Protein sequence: CSVKSGAPNEQFF.

CDR3 sequence (DNA): TGTGCCAGCAGTAAAAGCCGGGACCAAGAGACCCAGTACTTC. Encoded protein: CASSKSRDQETQYF. This chain links TRBV6-5 with TRBJ2-5; no definite D call. The germline V and J ends were trimmed by 5 bases and 0 bases, with 10 bases remaining between them. CDR1 is MNHEY, CDR2 SVGAGI, per germline. The CDR3 runs to 14 residues.

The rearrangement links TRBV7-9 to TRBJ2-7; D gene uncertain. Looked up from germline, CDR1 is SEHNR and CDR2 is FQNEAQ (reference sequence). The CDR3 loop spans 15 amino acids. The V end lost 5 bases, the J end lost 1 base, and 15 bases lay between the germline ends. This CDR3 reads CASSTIPSRSYEQYF. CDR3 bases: TGTGCCAGCAGCACGATACCCTCGAGATCCTACGAGCAGTACTTC.

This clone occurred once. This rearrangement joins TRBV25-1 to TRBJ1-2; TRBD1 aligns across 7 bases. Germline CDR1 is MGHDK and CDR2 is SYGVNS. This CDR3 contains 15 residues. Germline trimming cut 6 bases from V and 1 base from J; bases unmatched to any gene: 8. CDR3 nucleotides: TGTGCCAGCAGCCCGACAGGGATTATTAACTATGGCTACACCTTC. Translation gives CASSPTGIINYGYTF.

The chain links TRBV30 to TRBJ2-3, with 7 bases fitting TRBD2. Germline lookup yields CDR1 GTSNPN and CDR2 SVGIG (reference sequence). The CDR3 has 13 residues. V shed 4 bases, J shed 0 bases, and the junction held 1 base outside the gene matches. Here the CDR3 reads CAWTSGSTDTQYF. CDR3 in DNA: TGTGCCTGGACTAGCGGTAGCACAGATACGCAGTATTTT.

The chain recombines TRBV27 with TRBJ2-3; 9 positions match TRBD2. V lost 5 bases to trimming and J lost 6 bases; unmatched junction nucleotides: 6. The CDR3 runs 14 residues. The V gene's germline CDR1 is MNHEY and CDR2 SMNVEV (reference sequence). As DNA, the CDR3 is TGTGCCAGCAGTCCGGGGACTAGCATGGATACGCAGTATTTT. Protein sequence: CASSPGTSMDTQYF.

CDR3 DNA sequence: TGTGCCAGCTCCGGGACTAGCGGTTACAATGAGCAGTTCTTC. This translates into CASSGTSGYNEQFF. The genes are TRBV27 and TRBJ2-1, with TRBD2 matching 11 bases. Germline V CDR1 and CDR2: MNHEY, SMNVEV (reference sequence). CDR3 length equals 14 residues. Trimming took 8 bases from V and 4 from J; bases not matched to a gene: 4.

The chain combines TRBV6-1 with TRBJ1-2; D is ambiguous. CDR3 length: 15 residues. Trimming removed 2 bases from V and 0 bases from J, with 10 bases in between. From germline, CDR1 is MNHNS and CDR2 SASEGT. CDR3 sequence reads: CASSENRYTNYGYTF. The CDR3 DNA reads TGTGCCAGCAGTGAAAACAGATACACTAACTATGGCTACACCTTC.

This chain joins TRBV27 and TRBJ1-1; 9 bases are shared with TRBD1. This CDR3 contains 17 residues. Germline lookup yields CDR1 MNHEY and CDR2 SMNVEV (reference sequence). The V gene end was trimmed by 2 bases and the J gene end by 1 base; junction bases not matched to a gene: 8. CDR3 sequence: CASSLRGQGPGNTEAFF. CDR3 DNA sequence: TGTGCCAGCAGTTTACGTGGACAGGGGCCTGGGAACACTGAAGCTTTCTTT.

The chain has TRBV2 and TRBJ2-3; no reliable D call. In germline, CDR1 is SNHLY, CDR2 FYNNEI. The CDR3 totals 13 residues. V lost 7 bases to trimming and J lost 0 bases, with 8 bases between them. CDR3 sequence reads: CASNVGSTDTQYF. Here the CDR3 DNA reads TGTGCCAGCAATGTCGGTAGCACAGATACGCAGTATTTT.

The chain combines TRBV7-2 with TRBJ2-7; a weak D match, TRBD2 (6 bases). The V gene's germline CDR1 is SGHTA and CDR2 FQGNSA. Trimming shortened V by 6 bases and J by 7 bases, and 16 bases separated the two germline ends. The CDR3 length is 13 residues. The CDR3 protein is CASRRGLPGEQYF. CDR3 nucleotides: TGTGCCAGCAGACGGGGACTGCCTGGGGAGCAGTACTTC.

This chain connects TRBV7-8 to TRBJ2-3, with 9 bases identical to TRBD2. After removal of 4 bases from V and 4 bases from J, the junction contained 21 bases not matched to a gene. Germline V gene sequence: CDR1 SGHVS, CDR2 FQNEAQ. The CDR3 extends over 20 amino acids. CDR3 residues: CASSSTFDGGREGWSDTQYF. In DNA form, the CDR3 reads TGTGCCAGCAGCTCCACTTTCGACGGGGGGCGGGAGGGCTGGTCAGATACGCAGTATTTT.

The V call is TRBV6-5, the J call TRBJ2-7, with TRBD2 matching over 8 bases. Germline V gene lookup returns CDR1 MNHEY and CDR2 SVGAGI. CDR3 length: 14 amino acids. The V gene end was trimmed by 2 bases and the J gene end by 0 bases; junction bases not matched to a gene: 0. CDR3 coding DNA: TGTGCCAGCAGTTACGGGACTAGCTCCTACGAGCAGTACTTC. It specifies CASSYGTSSYEQYF.

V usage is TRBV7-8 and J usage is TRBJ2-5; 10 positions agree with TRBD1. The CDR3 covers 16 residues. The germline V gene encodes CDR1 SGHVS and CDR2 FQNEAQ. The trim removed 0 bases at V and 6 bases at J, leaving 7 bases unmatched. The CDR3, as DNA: TGTGCCAGCAGCTTAGCCCCGGACAGGGGGGGGAAGACCCAGTACTTC. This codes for CASSLAPDRGGKTQYF.

The CDR3 loop reads CASTRTGVAYNEQFF. Written as DNA, the CDR3 is TGTGCCAGTACCCGGACAGGGGTCGCCTACAATGAGCAGTTCTTC. The genes are TRBV19 and TRBJ2-1; 9 nucleotides agree with TRBD1. The germline V gene has CDR1 LNHDA and CDR2 SQIVND (reference sequence). V lost 7 bases and J lost 2; bases outside the gene matches: 6. The CDR3 is 15 residues long.

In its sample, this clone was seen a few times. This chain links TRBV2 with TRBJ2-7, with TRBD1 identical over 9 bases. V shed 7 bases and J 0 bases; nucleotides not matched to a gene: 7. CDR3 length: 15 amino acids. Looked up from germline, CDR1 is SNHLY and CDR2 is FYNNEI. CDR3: CASTGTTGGSYEQYF. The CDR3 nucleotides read TGTGCCAGCACCGGGACGACAGGGGGCTCCTACGAGCAGTACTTC.